This T cell receptor (beta chain) was identified during a study of blood T cell repertoires in COVID-19. Study in general: PBMCs, B-cell-depleted T cells, or T cells were the source of the cDNA or gDNA that made up the material.

As handled by the study authors: Estimation of nucleated cell counts relied on the amplification of reference gene primers. Generated by immunoSEQ multiplex PCR, the TCRdb table keeps only in-frame clones and is missing some. V, J and clone size are taken as reported in that table, and D and trimming were inferred from the DNA itself. In the table there are 110,000 or so clones, about 88% of which are singletons. Trimming at V came to 4 bases and at J to 0 bases, leaving 11 bases not matched to a gene. Germline CDR1 is SGHTA and CDR2 is FQGTGA. This CDR3 contains 18 residues. The sequencing input was peripheral blood. The chain uses TRBV7-3 and TRBJ2-1; TRBD2 matches at 8 bases. The sequence derives from a woman aged 70 to 79 who had recovered from COVID-19. The DNA of the CDR3 is TGTGCCAGCAGCTCCCAAACTAGCGGAGGCGGCTCCTACAATGAGCAGTTCTTC. It specifies CASSSQTSGGGSYNEQFF.